The 28 T cell receptor beta chains below come from one sample, sequenced in a study of CD8 T cells in ankylosing spondylitis. Each CDR3 protein is one row after TCRdb ran MiXCR on the 5' RACE reads. The sample holds about 340,000 distinct CDR3 sequences, 14% to 15% seen once. The sequencing sample was made of blood, either unsorted or a sorted T cell fraction (not recorded which). All receptors come from a male donor with ankylosing spondylitis or in good health (not recorded which).

This clonotype was detected only a few times. The chain carries TRBV5-5 and TRBJ1-2; D not certain. This CDR3 comprises 14 residues. CDR1 is SGHKS, CDR2 YYEKEE, per germline (reference sequence). Between the trimmed V and J ends, which lost 4 bases and 4 bases, there was a span of 14 bases. CDR3 DNA: TGTGCCAGCAGCCTGACTGGGCTCTTCTATGGCTACACCTTC. Protein sequence: CASSLTGLFYGYTF.

This clonotype has ten or more counts. V is TRBV5-1 and J is TRBJ2-7; D perhaps matches TRBD1 (7 bases). This CDR3 contains 14 residues. Germline values: CDR1 SGHRS, CDR2 YFSETQ. The V gene lost 1 base and the J gene lost 5 bases, with 13 bases spanning the gap. CDR3 protein: CASSLMTGRNEQYF. CDR3 sequence (DNA): TGCGCCAGCAGCTTGATGACAGGGAGGAACGAGCAGTACTTC.

This clonotype was seen more than once but under ten times. The rearrangement links TRBV6-1 to TRBJ2-1; the D gene is possibly TRBD2 (6 bases). This CDR3 has 16 residues. V was shortened by 6 bases and J by 0 bases, with 15 bases between the two germline ends. Germline CDR1 reads MNHNS; CDR2 reads SASEGT. Here the CDR3 reads CASRTGLLSSYNEQFF. As DNA, the CDR3 is TGTGCCAGCAGGACGGGACTCCTAAGCTCCTACAATGAGCAGTTCTTC.

The chain links TRBV3-1 to TRBJ2-1; possible D gene TRBD2, 6 bases. The CDR3 extends over 16 amino acids. Germline V lookup: CDR1 LGHDT, CDR2 YNNKEL (reference sequence). V shed 5 bases and J shed 6 bases, with 20 bases lying between them. Here the CDR3 DNA reads TGTGCCAGCAGCTCCTTAGCGGTGATGGGGCTCAATGAGCAGTTCTTC. Translated, it gives CASSSLAVMGLNEQFF.

This chain connects TRBV19 to TRBJ2-5; D gene unclear. Germline assignment: CDR1 LNHDA and CDR2 SQIVND (reference sequence). The V end lost 5 bases, the J end lost 5 bases, and 9 bases lay between the germline ends. The CDR3 sequence is 12 residues long. CDR3 sequence: CASSVPRETQYF. CDR3 coding DNA: TGTGCCAGTAGTGTCCCAAGGGAGACCCAGTACTTC.

The CDR3 protein is CASSFRRAGNEQYF. CDR3 nucleotides: TGTGCCAGCAGTTTCCGACGGGCGGGGAACGAGCAGTACTTC. The chain has TRBV27 and TRBJ2-7; possibly TRBD2 for D (6 bases). Trimming left V 3 bases short and J 5 bases short, with 14 bases between. CDR3 length: 14 residues. CDR1 MNHEY and CDR2 SMNVEV come from the germline V gene (reference sequence).

At least ten counts were recorded for this clonotype. The chain combines TRBV4-1 with TRBJ2-3; TRBD2 might be the D (5 bases). CDR3 length equals 19 residues. The V and J ends lost 2 bases and 5 bases respectively, with 26 bases between them. CDR1 and CDR2 from the germline V gene are MGHRA and YSYEKL. CDR3 coding DNA: TGCGCCAGCAGCCAACCTTCCTTGTACTACGCCGGTGGAGGAGATACGCAGTATTTT. Translated: CASSQPSLYYAGGGDTQYF.

This clonotype was recorded many times. The chain carries TRBV20-1 and TRBJ2-5; the match to TRBD1 covers 8 bases. J gave up 5 bases and V 0 bases, and 5 bases lay outside the gene matches. The CDR3 has 14 amino acids. Germline CDR1 reads DFQATT; CDR2 reads SNEGSKA (reference sequence). The CDR3 reads CSARDLRTGETQYF. The CDR3 nucleotides read TGCAGTGCTAGAGATCTCCGGACAGGGGAGACCCAGTACTTC.

This clonotype was counted a few times. V and J are TRBV7-2 and TRBJ1-5, with D possibly matching TRBD1 (6 bases). The CDR3 has 15 amino acids. The V gene's germline CDR1 is SGHTA and CDR2 FQGNSA. V lost 6 bases, J lost 0 bases, and 12 bases lay in between. DNA for the CDR3: TGTGCCAGCAGTTCAGGGGCCTATAGCAATCAGCCCCAGCATTTT. It encodes CASSSGAYSNQPQHF.

Comment on this clonotype: A junction boundary mismatches the germline segment, possibly from a read error. The V gene is TRBV5-1, the J gene TRBJ1-2; D is possibly TRBD1 (5 bases). Germline V CDR1 and CDR2: SGHRS, YFSETQ. The CDR3 sequence is 13 residues long. The CDR3 DNA is TGCGCCAGCAGCTTCGACAGTAACTGTGGCTACACCTTC. It translates to CASSFDSNCGYTF.

V is TRBV3-1 and J is TRBJ2-5; D possibly corresponds to TRBD2 (6 bases). V gave up 0 bases and J gave up 5 bases, with 10 bases separating them. CDR1 and CDR2 (germline): LGHDT, YNNKEL (reference sequence). The CDR3 length is 14 residues. The CDR3 protein is CASSQDNRGETQYF. CDR3 DNA: TGTGCCAGCAGCCAAGATAATCGGGGGGAGACCCAGTACTTC.

In the case of this clonotype: With a much larger clone just one base away, this may be a read error. The chain uses TRBV7-9 and TRBJ2-1; D might be TRBD2 (6 bases). The CDR3 sequence is 14 residues long. Germline CDR1 and CDR2: SEHNR and FQNEAQ (reference sequence). The CDR3 sequence: CDPGRLGAYNEQFF. The CDR3 DNA follows: TGTGACCCTGGAAGACTAGGGGCCTACAATGAGCAGTTCTTC.

This clonotype was counted a few times. The rearrangement uses TRBV5-1 and TRBJ1-5; 7 bases align to TRBD1. Germline trimming cut 3 bases from V and 4 bases from J; bases unmatched to any gene: 1. Germline CDR1 is SGHRS and CDR2 is YFSETQ. This CDR3 spans 13 amino acids. CDR3 in amino acids: CASSWGQNQPQHF. Here the CDR3 DNA reads TGCGCCAGCAGCTGGGGACAGAATCAGCCCCAGCATTTT.

A few counts support this clonotype. CDR3 residues: CASSFEGPEGAFF. CDR3 nucleotides: TGTGCCAGCAGTTTTGAGGGTCCCGAGGGAGCTTTCTTT. The chain has TRBV12-3 or TRBV12-4 and TRBJ1-1; D uncertain. V lost 3 bases to trimming and J lost 10 bases, with 15 bases between them. The CDR3 contains 13 residues.

For this clonotype: A clone one base away is much larger, so this may be a read error. This rearrangement joins TRBV9 to TRBJ1-1, with TRBD1 matching over 8 bases. The V gene's germline CDR1 is SGDLS and CDR2 YYNGEE. The trim removed 5 bases at V and 5 bases at J, leaving 2 bases unmatched. This CDR3 is built from 12 residues. CDR3 residues: CASRRTGTEAFF. In nucleotides, the CDR3 is TGTGCCAGCAGGAGGACAGGGACTGAAGCTTTCTTT.

This clonotype was observed a few times. The CDR3 nucleotides read TGTGCCAGCATCACCGGGATTCCAGAGACCCAGTACTTC. Its translation is CASITGIPETQYF. This sequence joins TRBV21-1 and TRBJ2-5; the table's D call of TRBD1 was not tested on the DNA. TRBV21-1 is given as a pseudogene. This CDR3 is built from 13 residues.

The chain combines TRBV12-3 or TRBV12-4 with TRBJ2-5, with 7 bases fitting TRBD2. Trimming at V came to 6 bases and at J to 2 bases, leaving 9 bases not matched to a gene. The CDR3 loop spans 15 amino acids. CDR3 loop: CASSLLGTMQETQYF. The DNA for the CDR3 is TGTGCCAGCAGCCTTCTCGGGACTATGCAAGAGACCCAGTACTTC.

The CDR3 sequence: CASSVGWLGYNEKLFF. The CDR3 DNA reads as TGTGCCAGCAGCGTAGGGTGGCTAGGTTATAATGAAAAACTGTTTTTT. The chain couples TRBV9 to TRBJ1-4; D is unclear. CDR1 and CDR2 from the germline V gene are SGDLS and YYNGEE. With 0 bases removed from V and 4 bases from J, the gap between germline ends came to 13 bases. The CDR3 sequence is 16 residues long.

The V and J genes are TRBV19 and TRBJ2-6; D ambiguous. CDR1 is LNHDA, CDR2 SQIVND, per germline (reference sequence). This CDR3 region has 15 residues. V dropped 7 bases and J dropped 0 bases, with 10 bases sitting between them. This CDR3 reads CASTPVDSGANVLTF. In DNA form, the CDR3 reads TGTGCCAGTACCCCCGTGGACTCTGGGGCCAACGTCCTGACTTTC.

The chain combines TRBV20-1 with TRBJ2-3, with D maybe TRBD2 (6 bases). The CDR3 loop spans 11 amino acids. V was shortened by 6 bases and J by 8 bases, with 12 bases between the two germline ends. From germline, CDR1 is DFQATT and CDR2 SNEGSKA (reference sequence). The CDR3 region is CSAAEAGTQYF. The CDR3 DNA follows: TGCAGTGCGGCCGAAGCGGGTACGCAGTATTTT.

This clonotype was observed a handful of times. The chain links TRBV10-2 to TRBJ2-3, with 9 nucleotides matching TRBD1. Germline CDR1 reads WSHSY; CDR2 reads SAAADI. Germline trimming cut 8 bases from V and 1 base from J; bases unmatched to any gene: 4. This CDR3 is 14 amino acids long. CDR3 in amino acids: CASGTGTGTDTQYF. The CDR3 bases are TGCGCCAGCGGGACAGGGACAGGCACAGATACGCAGTATTTT.

This chain joins TRBV11-2 and TRBJ2-3; no clear D gene. The V end lost 1 base, the J end lost 0 bases, and 8 bases lay between the germline ends. This CDR3 spans 15 amino acids. Looked up from germline, CDR1 is SGHAT and CDR2 is FQNNGV. The CDR3 here is CASSLGLGSTDTQYF. The CDR3 bases are TGTGCCAGCAGCTTAGGGCTCGGAAGCACAGATACGCAGTATTTT.

This clonotype has only a few counts. V gene TRBV21-1 combines with J gene TRBJ2-2; the D call in the table, TRBD1, was not verified against the DNA. TRBV21-1 is a pseudogene segment. This CDR3 region has 16 residues. In nucleotides, the CDR3 is TGTGCCAGCAGCCAAGCGGACGGGGGCGCAACCGGGGAGCTGTTTTTT. This encodes CASSQADGGATGELFF.

This chain uses TRBV4-2 with TRBJ2-6, with 7 positions matching TRBD1. The junction had 6 bases not matched to a gene; V was cut back by 3 bases and J by 1 base. CDR3 size: 17 residues. The germline CDR1 and CDR2 sequences are LGHNA and YNFKEQ. The CDR3 bases are TGTGCCAGCAGCCAGACAGGGTCCGGGTCTGGGGCCAACGTCCTGACTTTC. It specifies CASSQTGSGSGANVLTF.

The gene calls are TRBV27 and TRBJ1-2; maybe TRBD1 (6 bases). V lost 1 base and J lost 8, with 11 bases in between. CDR1 and CDR2 (germline): MNHEY, SMNVEV (reference sequence). CDR3 size: 13 residues. CDR3 in amino acids: CASSLYGGLGYTF. The CDR3 region has the DNA TGTGCCAGCAGTTTATATGGGGGCCTGGGCTACACCTTC.

The rearrangement joins TRBV20-1 to TRBJ2-5; TRBD1 might be the D (7 bases). V was shortened by 4 bases and J by 5 bases, with 17 bases between the two germline ends. CDR1 DFQATT and CDR2 SNEGSKA come from the germline V gene (reference sequence). The length of the CDR3 is 14 residues. The DNA of the CDR3 is TGCAGTGCTATGGAGGGAAGGGGGCAGGAGACCCAGTACTTC. Translation gives CSAMEGRGQETQYF.

This clonotype was observed many times. The chain couples TRBV28 to TRBJ2-2; D may be TRBD2 (6 bases). Trimming stripped 7 bases from V and 1 base from J, with 7 bases between. The CDR3 consists of 13 residues. CDR1 is MDHEN, CDR2 SYDVKM, per germline. In DNA, the CDR3 is TGTGCCAGCATGGAGGGGAACACCGGGGAGCTGTTTTTT. Its protein product is CASMEGNTGELFF.

Ten or more counts support this clonotype. This chain links TRBV12-3 or TRBV12-4 with TRBJ1-1; D perhaps matches TRBD1 (5 bases). The CDR3 extends over 13 amino acids. The V end was cut by 6 bases, the J end by 5 bases, with 13 bases between. CDR3 loop: CASRVGGSTEAFF. CDR3 bases: TGTGCCAGCAGGGTGGGGGGATCTACTGAAGCTTTCTTT.